This T cell receptor (beta chain) was obtained from a study of blood T cell repertoires in COVID-19. Whole-study context: Acute-phase and convalescent COVID-19 samples originated in the United States, Italy and Spain.

The germline V gene encodes CDR1 MDHEN and CDR2 SYDVKM. Deletions cut 4 bases from V and 6 bases from J, with 26 bases between. The length of the CDR3 is 18 residues. Assay: immunoSEQ multiplex PCR; the TCRdb copy retains only in-frame clones and omits some. The data show some 210,000 clones, 70% to 90% seen once. The sample taken for sequencing was peripheral blood. The receptor's source is a woman in her fifties or sixties with active or convalescent COVID-19. The rearrangement joins TRBV28 to TRBJ2-3; a weak D match, TRBD1 (7 bases). CDR3 nucleotides: TGTGCCAGCAGTTATTATTGGGGGGACACAGGGGCAAGGGATACGCAGTATTTT. Protein product: CASSYYWGDTGARDTQYF.